Listed below are T cell receptor beta chains from one sample, sequenced in a study of blood T cell repertoires in COVID-19. Profiling relied on immunoSEQ multiplex PCR, and the TCRdb table lists in-frame clones only, not all of them. The data show some 170,000 clones, with around four fifths seen just once and approximately 2.6% held by the top ten. Sequences were obtained from peripheral blood. The source of these receptors is a man in his 70s with acute or convalescent COVID-19. Each CDR3 is given with its conserved first and last residue. A D gene is named only where the DNA matches it firmly. Only some rows state a clone size, as once, few, many or a class for expanded clones.

CDR3aa: CASGPGTGANQPQHF
CDR3nt: TGTGCTAGTGGTCCCGGGACAGGGGCCAATCAGCCCCAGCATTTT
abundance: .
j_gene: TRBJ1-5
d_gene: TRBD1
v_gene: TRBV12-5

CDR3aa: CASSPTSGGQGTQYF
CDR3nt: TGTGCCAGCAGCCCAACTAGCGGGGGGCAAGGAACCCAGTACTTC
abundance: .
j_gene: TRBJ2-5
d_gene: TRBD2
v_gene: TRBV7-2

CDR3aa: CASSYEVAEAFF
CDR3nt: TGTGCCAGCAGTTACGAGGTTGCTGAAGCTTTCTTT
abundance: .
j_gene: TRBJ1-1
d_gene: .
v_gene: TRBV6-6

CDR3aa: CASSLDRSTGNTIYF
CDR3nt: TGTGCCAGCAGCTTGGACAGGAGCACTGGAAACACCATATATTTT
abundance: few
j_gene: TRBJ1-3
d_gene: .
v_gene: TRBV5-6

CDR3aa: CATSDVAGGYQETQYF
CDR3nt: TGTGCCACCAGTGATGTAGCGGGGGGGTACCAAGAGACCCAGTACTTC
abundance: many
j_gene: TRBJ2-5
d_gene: TRBD2
v_gene: TRBV24-1

CDR3aa: CASRETGNAGYTF
CDR3nt: TGCGCCAGCAGAGAGACAGGGAATGCCGGCTACACCTTC
abundance: .
j_gene: TRBJ1-2
d_gene: TRBD1
v_gene: TRBV5-1

CDR3aa: CASSPQGMNTEAFF
CDR3nt: TGTGCCAGTAGTCCGCAGGGTATGAACACTGAAGCTTTCTTT
abundance: .
j_gene: TRBJ1-1
d_gene: .
v_gene: TRBV19

CDR3aa: CASSLESGLWTAKPANYEQYF
CDR3nt: TGCGCCAGCAGCTTGGAATCTGGGCTTTGGACAGCCAAGCCGGCTAACTACGAGCAGTACTTC
abundance: .
j_gene: TRBJ2-7
d_gene: .
v_gene: TRBV5-1

CDR3aa: CASSPPTSGRDNEQFF
CDR3nt: TGTGCCAGCTCACCACCTACTAGCGGGAGGGACAATGAGCAGTTCTTC
abundance: once
j_gene: TRBJ2-1
d_gene: TRBD2
v_gene: TRBV18

CDR3aa: CASSLGGLGDTEAFF
CDR3nt: TGCGCCAGCAGCTTGGGGGGGCTTGGTGACACTGAAGCTTTCTTT
abundance: .
j_gene: TRBJ1-1
d_gene: .
v_gene: TRBV5-1

CDR3aa: CASSLGPQDYNEQFF
CDR3nt: TGTGCCAGCAGCTTGGGGCCCCAGGACTACAATGAGCAGTTCTTC
abundance: few
j_gene: TRBJ2-1
d_gene: .
v_gene: TRBV5-4

CDR3aa: CASSGTTGGTTNEKLFF
CDR3nt: TGTGCCAGTAGTGGAACGACAGGAGGCACAACTAATGAAAAACTGTTTTTT
abundance: .
j_gene: TRBJ1-4
d_gene: .
v_gene: TRBV19

CDR3aa: CASSFRAGETQYF
CDR3nt: TGCGCCAGCAGCTTTAGGGCGGGAGAGACCCAGTACTTC
abundance: .
j_gene: TRBJ2-5
d_gene: .
v_gene: TRBV5-1

CDR3aa: CASSHGQGAIGTGELFF
CDR3nt: TGTGCCAGCAGCCACGGACAGGGGGCGATAGGCACCGGGGAGCTGTTTTTT
abundance: .
j_gene: TRBJ2-2
d_gene: TRBD1
v_gene: TRBV11-2

CDR3aa: CASSSQGGTEAFF
CDR3nt: TGTGCCAGCAGCTCTCAGGGGGGCACTGAAGCTTTCTTT
abundance: .
j_gene: TRBJ1-1
d_gene: TRBD1
v_gene: TRBV5-4

CDR3aa: CASSQVYGNTEAFF
CDR3nt: TGCGCCAGCAGCCAAGTCTATGGTAACACTGAAGCTTTCTTT
abundance: .
j_gene: TRBJ1-1
d_gene: .
v_gene: TRBV4-1

CDR3aa: CASSTVPRDSSNQPQHF
CDR3nt: TGCGCCAGCAGCACTGTGCCTCGGGACAGTAGCAATCAGCCCCAGCATTTT
abundance: .
j_gene: TRBJ1-5
d_gene: TRBD1
v_gene: TRBV5-1

CDR3aa: CASSGRGNSYNEQFF
CDR3nt: TGTGCCAGCAGTGGGCGGGGGAACTCCTACAATGAGCAGTTCTTC
abundance: .
j_gene: TRBJ2-1
d_gene: TRBD2
v_gene: TRBV25-1

CDR3aa: CATLAGANTGELFF
CDR3nt: TGTGCCACCTTAGCGGGGGCGAACACCGGGGAGCTGTTTTTT
abundance: .
j_gene: TRBJ2-2
d_gene: TRBD2
v_gene: TRBV10-3

CDR3aa: CASALAFEAFF
CDR3nt: TGTGCCAGCGCATTGGCTTTTGAAGCTTTCTTT
abundance: few
j_gene: TRBJ1-1
d_gene: .
v_gene: TRBV11-2

CDR3aa: CASRPDKAYGYTF
CDR3nt: TGTGCCAGCAGACCAGACAAGGCCTATGGCTACACCTTC
abundance: .
j_gene: TRBJ1-2
d_gene: .
v_gene: TRBV6-5

CDR3aa: CASSLESFRAGEETQYF
CDR3nt: TGTGCCAGCAGCTTAGAGTCATTCCGGGCCGGGGAAGAGACCCAGTACTTC
abundance: .
j_gene: TRBJ2-5
d_gene: .
v_gene: TRBV11-2

CDR3aa: CASSPTGGFGANVLTF
CDR3nt: TGCGCCAGCAGCCCGACTGGGGGGTTCGGGGCCAACGTCCTGACTTTC
abundance: .
j_gene: TRBJ2-6
d_gene: .
v_gene: TRBV5-1

CDR3aa: CASSLASTGGIFNEQFF
CDR3nt: TGTGCCAGCAGCTTAGCGTCTACAGGGGGTATCTTCAATGAGCAGTTCTTC
abundance: .
j_gene: TRBJ2-1
d_gene: TRBD1
v_gene: TRBV7-6

CDR3aa: CASRLGTVGAEAFF
CDR3nt: TGTGCCAGCAGATTGGGTACAGTGGGCGCTGAAGCTTTCTTT
abundance: many
j_gene: TRBJ1-1
d_gene: .
v_gene: TRBV7-9

CDR3aa: CASSQGTSGALSSYNEQFF
CDR3nt: TGCGCCAGCAGCCAAGGGACTAGCGGTGCCTTAAGCTCCTACAATGAGCAGTTCTTC
abundance: once
j_gene: TRBJ2-1
d_gene: TRBD2
v_gene: TRBV4-3

CDR3aa: CASSSAPATNEKLFF
CDR3nt: TGTGCCAGCAGCTCCGCACCGGCAACTAATGAAAAACTGTTTTTT
abundance: .
j_gene: TRBJ1-4
d_gene: .
v_gene: TRBV5-5

CDR3aa: CASRSSGQHYGYTF
CDR3nt: TGTGCCAGCAGAAGCAGCGGACAGCACTATGGCTACACCTTC
abundance: many
j_gene: TRBJ1-2
d_gene: .
v_gene: TRBV6-5

CDR3aa: CASSYSGSSGNTIYF
CDR3nt: TGTGCCAGCAGTTACTCGGGGAGCTCTGGAAACACCATATATTTT
abundance: .
j_gene: TRBJ1-3
d_gene: .
v_gene: TRBV6-5

CDR3aa: CASSKQGGNNQPQHF
CDR3nt: TGTGCCAGCAGTAAACAGGGGGGTAACAATCAGCCCCAGCATTTT
abundance: .
j_gene: TRBJ1-5
d_gene: TRBD1
v_gene: TRBV6-5

CDR3aa: CATDRGLQPQHF
CDR3nt: TGTGCCACCGACAGGGGGTTACAGCCCCAGCATTTT
abundance: .
j_gene: TRBJ1-5
d_gene: TRBD1
v_gene: TRBV19

CDR3aa: CASSSGLEGGQETQYF
CDR3nt: TGTGCCAGCAGCAGCGGCCTCGAGGGAGGCCAAGAGACCCAGTACTTC
abundance: .
j_gene: TRBJ2-5
d_gene: .
v_gene: TRBV7-9

CDR3aa: CASASDRDYGYTF
CDR3nt: TGTGCCAGCGCATCCGACAGGGACTATGGCTACACCTTC
abundance: .
j_gene: TRBJ1-2
d_gene: TRBD1
v_gene: TRBV27

CDR3aa: CASSVIPSGRSYNEQFF
CDR3nt: TGTGCCAGCAGCGTAATCCCTAGCGGGAGATCCTACAATGAGCAGTTCTTC
abundance: .
j_gene: TRBJ2-1
d_gene: TRBD2
v_gene: TRBV9

CDR3aa: CASSGGTGSSTEAFF
CDR3nt: TGTGCCAGCAGCGGGGGGACAGGGTCGAGCACTGAAGCTTTCTTT
abundance: .
j_gene: TRBJ1-1
d_gene: TRBD1
v_gene: TRBV5-4

CDR3aa: CASTGAVEGRFYGYTF
CDR3nt: TGTGCCAGCACCGGAGCAGTGGAGGGCAGGTTCTATGGCTACACCTTC
abundance: .
j_gene: TRBJ1-2
d_gene: .
v_gene: TRBV28

CDR3aa: CASSLGGQGWDEQYF
CDR3nt: TGTGCCAGCAGCTTAGGGGGACAGGGTTGGGACGAGCAGTACTTC
abundance: .
j_gene: TRBJ2-7
d_gene: TRBD1
v_gene: TRBV7-6

CDR3aa: CATSDSGSKETQYF
CDR3nt: TGTGCCACCAGTGACTCCGGGTCCAAAGAGACCCAGTACTTC
abundance: .
j_gene: TRBJ2-5
d_gene: .
v_gene: TRBV24-1

CDR3aa: CASSQTDFLFYGYTF
CDR3nt: TGTGCCAGCAGCCAGACAGACTTTCTCTTCTATGGCTACACCTTC
abundance: once
j_gene: TRBJ1-2
d_gene: .
v_gene: TRBV5-4

CDR3aa: CASSLSGLASTDTQYF
CDR3nt: TGTGCCAGCAGCTTAAGTGGACTAGCGAGCACAGATACGCAGTATTTT
abundance: .
j_gene: TRBJ2-3
d_gene: TRBD2
v_gene: TRBV7-8

CDR3aa: CASSFPAGAGLDNEQFF
CDR3nt: TGTGCCAGCAGCTTCCCTGCGGGGGCGGGTCTTGACAATGAGCAGTTCTTC
abundance: .
j_gene: TRBJ2-1
d_gene: .
v_gene: TRBV7-8

CDR3aa: CASSSLAGAGELFF
CDR3nt: TGTGCCAGCAGTTCCCTTGCTGGAGCCGGGGAGCTGTTTTTT
abundance: .
j_gene: TRBJ2-2
d_gene: .
v_gene: TRBV6-5